The 9 T cell receptor beta chains reported below all come from one sample, sequenced in a study of cytomegalovirus exposure and HLA in healthy donors. The assay was immunoSEQ multiplex PCR, and TCRdb's table has in-frame clones only and misses some. The sample includes a few hundred thousand clones, 88% of them seen just once. The sequenced sample was PBMCs. These receptors all come from a young man in good health and CMV-seronegative.

This clone was counted once. V usage is TRBV27 and J usage is TRBJ2-2; D not resolved. CDR1 and CDR2 (germline): MNHEY, SMNVEV (reference sequence). The CDR3 spans 14 residues. With 1 base removed from V and 6 bases from J, the gap between germline ends came to 9 bases. The CDR3 nucleotides are TGTGCCAGCAGTTTATTTGAACAATCCGGGGAGCTGTTTTTT. Translation gives CASSLFEQSGELFF.

The chain carries TRBV9 and TRBJ2-1; D gene ambiguous. CDR3 size: 16 residues. V lost 0 bases to trimming and J lost 3 bases, with 13 bases between them. Germline CDR1 is SGDLS and CDR2 is YYNGEE. The CDR3 spells CASSVGDKAVYNEQFF. The CDR3, as DNA: TGTGCCAGCAGCGTAGGTGACAAAGCTGTCTACAATGAGCAGTTCTTC.

The chain has TRBV10-3 and TRBJ1-4, with TRBD1 matching over 10 bases. There are 13 residues in the CDR3. The germline CDR1 and CDR2 sequences are ENHRY and SYGVKD. V lost 9 bases and J lost 3; bases outside the gene matches: 1. The CDR3 DNA follows: TGTGCCATAGGACAGGGGGCTAATGAAAAACTGTTTTTT. It specifies CAIGQGANEKLFF.

The chain employs TRBV4-3 and TRBJ2-7; a weak D match, TRBD2 (6 bases). CDR1 is LGHNA and CDR2 is YSLEER in the germline V gene. Trimming took 4 bases from V and 0 from J, leaving 13 bases between them. The CDR3 sequence is 15 residues long. The DNA of the CDR3 is TGCGCCAGCAGCCCCCAGGACGGGGGCTCCTACGAGCAGTACTTC. Translated: CASSPQDGGSYEQYF.

The chain couples TRBV13 to TRBJ2-7, with TRBD1 as a possible D gene (6 bases). This CDR3 region has 15 residues. CDR1 PRHDT and CDR2 FYEKMQ come from the germline V gene (reference sequence). Trimming removed 5 bases from V and 0 bases from J, with 14 bases in between. CDR3 region: CASSLTRGSSYEQYF. The CDR3 coding sequence is TGTGCCAGCAGCCTAACCAGGGGAAGCTCCTACGAGCAGTACTTC.

The DNA for the CDR3 is TGTGCCAGCAGTGAAACAGGGTATACTGAAGCTTTCTTT. It codes for CASSETGYTEAFF. The chain joins TRBV2 to TRBJ1-1, with D possibly TRBD1 on 6 matching bases. The germline V gene has CDR1 SNHLY and CDR2 FYNNEI. The ends were cut back, 2 bases at V and 5 bases at J, with 9 bases in the middle. The CDR3 covers 13 residues.

The V gene is TRBV10-3, the J gene TRBJ2-5, with TRBD2 as a possible D gene (5 bases). The V gene lost 11 bases and the J gene lost 2 bases, with 18 bases spanning the gap. In germline, CDR1 is ENHRY, CDR2 SYGVKD. This CDR3 spans 14 amino acids. CDR3 nucleotide sequence: TGTGCCTTCAAAGGGAATAGCGTACAAGAGACCCAGTACTTC. Amino acids: CAFKGNSVQETQYF.

The chain is built from TRBV2 and TRBJ1-5; TRBD1 aligns across 12 bases. Looked up from germline, CDR1 is SNHLY and CDR2 is FYNNEI. This CDR3 is built from 16 residues. Unmatched junction bases numbered 9, after V lost 6 bases and J lost 6 bases. The CDR3 nucleotides are TGTGCCAGCAGCGGGGGGACAGGGGGCTGGGGTCAGCCCCAGCATTTT. As protein: CASSGGTGGWGQPQHF.

The genes are TRBV6-6 and TRBJ1-5; D is possibly TRBD1 (6 bases). The CDR3 runs to 14 residues. The V end lost 5 bases, the J end lost 0 bases, and 8 bases lay between the germline ends. Germline loops: CDR1 MNHNY, CDR2 SVGAGI (reference sequence). CDR3 amino acids: CASSQDSSNQPQHF. CDR3 in DNA: TGTGCCAGCAGTCAGGACAGTAGCAATCAGCCCCAGCATTTT.